This TCR beta chain was found in a study of molecular identifiers for immune sequencing clone quantification. CDR3 length: 17 amino acids. Per the germline V gene, CDR1 is MNHEY and CDR2 is SMNVEV (reference sequence). V was trimmed by 5 bases and J by 0 bases, leaving 17 bases between them. Listed TCR primers and previously described methods were used for bulk TCR libraries. MiXCR was run by TCRdb on the PCR reads, yielding one entry per CDR3 protein. Seen here are under 600,000 distinct CDR3 sequences, about a fifth observed once, and the top ten hold under 0.85%. This clonotype has a count of ten or more.

The clonotype comes from a human donor in good health. Some libraries in this study had Jurkat cell RNA spiked in. Input material: naive CD8+ T cells from blood, with Jurkat cell RNA spiked in. Subset in this sample: FACS-sorted CD8+CD4-CCR7+CD45RA+ naive T cells. The chain links TRBV27 to TRBJ1-5; D is unresolved. The CDR3 sequence is CASSLYSTKNSNQPQHF. The CDR3 DNA follows: TGTGCCAGCAGTCTCTATTCGACGAAGAATAGCAATCAGCCCCAGCATTTT.